This entry describes one TCR beta chain. The antigen is unknown. After removal of 5 bases from V and 0 bases from J, the junction contained 9 bases not matched to a gene. Per germline, CDR1 SGHAT and CDR2 FQNNGV. The CDR3 is 17 residues long. A single record per CDR3 protein comes from TCRdb applying MiXCR to the 5' RACE reads. Of 350,000 to 450,000 distinct CDR3 sequences in the sample, 15% to 20% were seen once. This specimen belongs to a study of identical twins. Study results and limitations: Beta out-of-frame sequences displayed a weaker excess of sharing between twins.

Sequenced input: naive T cells sorted from blood. V is TRBV11-2 and J is TRBJ2-1, with 8 bases aligning to TRBD2. The source is a man aged 45-60 years in good health. CDR3: CASSLTSAPFSYNEQFF. As DNA, the CDR3 is TGTGCCAGCAGCCTGACTAGCGCCCCGTTCTCCTACAATGAGCAGTTCTTC.